This TCR beta chain was sequenced during a study of patients and donors after allogeneic stem cell transplantation. At least ten counts were recorded for this clonotype. With 5 bases clipped from V and 2 bases from J, the junction kept 2 bases outside the gene matches. This CDR3 is built from 13 residues. Germline V CDR1 and CDR2: SGHRS, YFSETQ. TCRdb recomputed calls from the RT-PCR reads with MiXCR, one row per CDR3 protein. The sample includes around 30,000 distinct CDR3 sequences, about 8% of them seen just once. The gene calls are TRBV5-1 and TRBJ2-7; TRBD1 matches 9 bases. The specimen sequenced was blood, either unsorted or a sorted T cell fraction (not recorded which). This sequence was found in a human donor who was either an allogeneic HSCT recipient or a stem cell or donor lymphocyte infusion donor (not recorded which). It is not recorded whose cells these are; they may come from a transplant donor. DNA of the CDR3: TGCGCCAGCAGTAGGACAGGGGCCTACGAGCAGTACTTC. This gives the protein CASSRTGAYEQYF.